The source of this T cell receptor beta chain is a study of blood T cell repertoires in COVID-19. Study information: Both acute and convalescent COVID-19 samples were obtained from the United States, Italy and Spain.

Enrolled through a virtual design, the participants were between roughly 18 and 95 years of age and came from under 30 US areas. Membership in each cohort depended on participant-reported clinical history. Germline assignment: CDR1 LNHDA and CDR2 SQIVND (reference sequence). Trimming removed 5 bases from V and 8 bases from J, with 16 bases in between. This CDR3 contains 14 residues. Only in-frame clones appear in the TCRdb table, and some are missing; sequencing was by immunoSEQ multiplex PCR. The table includes roughly 240,000 clones, roughly 88% detected once. This clonotype originated in a middle-aged woman with acute COVID-19. The chain is built from TRBV19 and TRBJ2-1; TRBD2 might be the D (7 bases). Material for sequencing was PBMCs or T cells enriched from blood (not recorded which). The CDR3 sequence is CASSVGGRGYEQFF. CDR3 bases: TGTGCCAGTAGTGTGGGGGGGCGCGGGTATGAGCAGTTCTTC.